This T cell receptor (beta chain) was sequenced in a study of monozygotic twins with inflammatory bowel disease. Using the 5' RACE reads, TCRdb records one entry per CDR3 protein without DNA. Its clone listing holds around 450,000 distinct CDR3 sequences. The V gene's germline CDR1 is MNHEY and CDR2 SVGEGT. The CDR3 has 15 residues. The sequenced sample was blood. This sequence joins TRBV6-2 or TRBV6-3 and TRBJ2-6; TCRdb returns TRBD2, unconfirmable since there is no DNA. The clonotype originates from a human donor with ulcerative colitis or Crohn's disease, or a healthy co-twin of an affected twin (not recorded which). This CDR3 is CASLKGGAGANVLTF.